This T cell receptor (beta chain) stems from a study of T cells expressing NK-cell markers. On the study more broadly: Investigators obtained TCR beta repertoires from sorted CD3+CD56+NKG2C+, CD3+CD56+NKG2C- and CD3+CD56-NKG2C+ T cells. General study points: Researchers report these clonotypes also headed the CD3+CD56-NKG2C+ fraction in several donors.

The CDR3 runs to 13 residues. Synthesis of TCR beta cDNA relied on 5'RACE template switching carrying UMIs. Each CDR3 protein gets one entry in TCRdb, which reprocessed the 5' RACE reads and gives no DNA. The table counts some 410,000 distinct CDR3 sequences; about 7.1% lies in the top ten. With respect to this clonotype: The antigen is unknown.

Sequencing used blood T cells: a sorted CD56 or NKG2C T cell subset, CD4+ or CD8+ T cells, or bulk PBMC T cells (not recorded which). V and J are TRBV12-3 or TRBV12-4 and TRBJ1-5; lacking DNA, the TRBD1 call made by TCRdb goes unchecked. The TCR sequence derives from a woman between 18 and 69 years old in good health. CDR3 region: CASTSIGGQPQHF.